The 5 T cell receptor beta chains below come from one sample, sequenced in a study of cytomegalovirus exposure and HLA in healthy donors. The PCR had 60 Vbeta and 13 Jbeta primers. The repertoire was sequenced with immunoSEQ multiplex PCR; TCRdb's copy has only in-frame clones and lacks some. Of about 150,000 clones in the sample, under 80% were seen once. The sequenced sample consisted of PBMCs. All receptors come from a man between 18 and 29 years old in good health and CMV-seropositive.

The V gene is TRBV5-6, the J gene TRBJ2-1; TRBD1 matches at 7 bases. CDR3 size: 16 residues. Germline V gives CDR1 SGHDT, CDR2 YYEEEE. V dropped 2 bases and J dropped 0; count of bases not matched to a gene: 5. The CDR3 region is CASSFPGTASYNEQFF. The CDR3, as DNA: TGTGCCAGCAGCTTCCCCGGGACAGCCTCCTACAATGAGCAGTTCTTC.

The chain recombines TRBV6-1 with TRBJ2-7; the match to TRBD1 covers 8 bases. There are 14 residues in the CDR3. The trim removed 1 base at V and 4 bases at J, leaving 3 bases unmatched. Germline CDR1 reads MNHNS; CDR2 reads SASEGT. The CDR3 DNA is TGTGCCAGCAGTGAAGGGACAGGGAGGTACGAGCAGTACTTC. It specifies CASSEGTGRYEQYF.

V and J are TRBV27 and TRBJ2-1; D may be TRBD2 (5 bases). The germline V gene has CDR1 MNHEY and CDR2 SMNVEV (reference sequence). This CDR3 contains 19 residues. V was trimmed by 5 bases and J by 0 bases, leaving 23 bases between them. The CDR3 DNA reads TGTGCCAGCAGTAGGTTTAGCGCGCGTTTACGGAGCTCCTACAATGAGCAGTTCTTC. Translating gives CASSRFSARLRSSYNEQFF.

This clone was seen only a few times. The chain carries TRBV19 and TRBJ2-7; D perhaps matches TRBD1 (6 bases). The CDR3 runs 12 residues. V was shortened by 9 bases and J by 2 bases, with 11 bases between the two germline ends. Germline V gene data show CDR1 as LNHDA and CDR2 as SQIVND (reference sequence). The chain's CDR3 is CASRGSAYEQYF. CDR3 nucleotide sequence: TGTGCCAGCAGGGGTAGCGCCTACGAGCAGTACTTC. The whole variable domain, remainder taken from reference TRBV19 and TRBJ2-7, is DGGITQSPKYLFRKEGQNVTLSCEQNLNHDAMYWYRQDPGQGLRLIYYSQIVNDFQKGDIAEGYSVSREKKESFPLTVTSAQKNPTAFYLCASRGSAYEQYFGPGTRLTVT.

The J gene is TRBJ1-2, the V gene TRBV19; tentatively, D is TRBD1 (5 bases). The CDR3 runs to 14 residues. Germline V gene lookup returns CDR1 LNHDA and CDR2 SQIVND (reference sequence). With 5 bases removed from V and 2 bases from J, the gap between germline ends came to 12 bases. CDR3 sequence reads: CASSSPSGNYGYTF. The CDR3 coding sequence is TGTGCCAGTAGTTCCCCCTCAGGGAACTATGGCTACACCTTC.